This T cell receptor beta chain was captured in a study of blood T cells in healthy people across ages. Points from the study as a whole: Unsorted PBMCs prevented conclusive naive versus antigen-experienced comparison.

A second PCR, run for about 7 to 12 cycles, used a sample-barcoded 5' primer plus a J-beta primer mix. Carrying 12 random nucleotides, a template-switch adaptor labeled each individual cDNA molecule. TCRdb reprocessed the 5' RACE reads with MiXCR, giving one entry per CDR3 protein. The data contain about 1 million distinct CDR3 sequences, 35% to 55% of them seen just once; the ten biggest clones take up over 15%. With regard to this clonotype: The antigen remains unidentified.

Between the trimmed V and J ends, which lost 5 bases and 4 bases, there was a span of 11 bases. The germline V gene has CDR1 MNHEY and CDR2 SVGAGI. There are 13 residues in the CDR3. The sequenced sample consisted of blood. The origin of this receptor is a woman aged 55-69 years in good health. The chain carries TRBV6-5 and TRBJ2-5, with D perhaps TRBD2 (5 bases). The CDR3: CASSRTAVETQYF. As DNA, the CDR3 is TGTGCCAGCAGTCGGACTGCAGTAGAGACCCAGTACTTC.